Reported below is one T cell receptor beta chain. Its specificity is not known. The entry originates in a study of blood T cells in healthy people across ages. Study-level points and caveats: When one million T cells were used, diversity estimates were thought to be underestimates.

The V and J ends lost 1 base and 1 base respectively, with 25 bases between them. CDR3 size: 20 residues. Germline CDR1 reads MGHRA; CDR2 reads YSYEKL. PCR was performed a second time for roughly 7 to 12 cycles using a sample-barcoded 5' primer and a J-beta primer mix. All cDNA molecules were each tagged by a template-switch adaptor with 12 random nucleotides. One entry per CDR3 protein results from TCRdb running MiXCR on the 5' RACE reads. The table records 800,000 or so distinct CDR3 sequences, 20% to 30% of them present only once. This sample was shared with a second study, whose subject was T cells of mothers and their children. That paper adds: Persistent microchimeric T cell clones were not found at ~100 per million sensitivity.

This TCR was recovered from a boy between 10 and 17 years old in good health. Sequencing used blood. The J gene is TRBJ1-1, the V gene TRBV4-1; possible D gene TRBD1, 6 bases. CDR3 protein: CASSQGWGEGDGGPNTEAFF. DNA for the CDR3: TGCGCCAGCAGCCAAGGGTGGGGTGAAGGGGACGGGGGCCCGAACACTGAAGCTTTCTTT.